This T cell receptor (beta chain) was captured by sequencing in a study of early T cells in non-severe SARS-CoV-2 infection. Across the whole study: Sequencing of unsorted whole blood was done on bulk RNA, leaving chains unpaired.

Remarks on this clonotype: Its antigen is not identified.

Points from the study as a whole: Private and CD4 specificities were missed by VDJdb matching, skewed to anti-spike CD8.

Individual cDNA molecules received unique molecular identifiers during library preparation. Each CDR3 protein gets one entry after TCRdb re-called the 5' RACE reads with MiXCR. The data contain more than 75,000 distinct CDR3 sequences, approximately 15% of them singletons. The TCR originated in an adult who was a healthcare worker with PCR-confirmed SARS-CoV-2 infection or an uninfected control (not recorded which). The specimen was whole blood.

In DNA, the CDR3 is TGCAGTGCCGTTGACTACGAGCAGTACTTC. Translating it yields CSAVDYEQYF. The chain couples TRBV20-1 to TRBJ2-7; D call uncertain. Germline CDR1 reads DFQATT; CDR2 reads SNEGSKA (reference sequence). The CDR3 is 10 residues long. The germline V and J ends were trimmed by 6 bases and 3 bases, with 6 bases remaining between them.